This T cell receptor (beta chain) was recorded in a study of blood T cell repertoires in COVID-19. Study in general: Italy, Spain and the United States were the sources of the convalescent and acute COVID-19 samples. The analysed material was cDNA or gDNA that came from T cells, B-cell-depleted T cells, or PBMCs.

This CDR3 is built from 15 residues. The V gene lost 5 bases and the J gene lost 6 bases, with 16 bases spanning the gap. Germline CDR1 LNHDA, CDR2 SQIVND (reference sequence). Per the original methods: Amplifying reference gene primers gave estimates of nucleated cell counts. Measured with immunoSEQ multiplex PCR; TCRdb has only the in-frame clones, and not every one. For V, J and clone size, that table is used; D and trimming come from the DNA. The sample includes roughly 100,000 clones, about 84% of them seen just once. The sample taken for sequencing was peripheral blood. This clonotype was sampled from a man older than 75 with active or convalescent COVID-19. This rearrangement joins TRBV19 to TRBJ1-4; D ambiguous. The CDR3 reads CASSPRPRTYEKLFF. In DNA form, the CDR3 reads TGTGCCAGTAGTCCCCGCCCACGGACTTATGAAAAACTGTTTTTT.